Sequencing of this T cell receptor (beta chain) was carried out in a study of spatial heterogeneity in lung cancer. Overall study: Raw reads showed each unique TCR and UMI combination turning up more than ten times on average.

The CDR3 is made up of 15 amino acids. Losses at the gene ends were 1 base for V and 7 bases for J; bases not matched to a gene: 8. Germline CDR1 KGHSY, CDR2 FQNENV. Specified time point: sample taken at primary tumor resection. Whole RNA, isolated from tumor, nontumor lung or frozen PBMC, was sequenced without prior sorting. TCRdb re-called the 5' RACE reads with MiXCR, one entry per CDR3 protein. The sample holds about 75,000 distinct CDR3 sequences, less than 15% seen once. The J gene is TRBJ1-1, the V gene TRBV16; TRBD1 agrees at 8 bases. This TCR derives from a male donor with early-stage non-small cell lung cancer. Sequencing used PBMCs, obtained at surgery. CDR3 nucleotides: TGTGCCAGCAGCCAATTTCAAGACAGGGGAAGTGAAGCTTTCTTT. Translation gives CASSQFQDRGSEAFF.